This T cell receptor (beta chain) was documented in a study of T cells in Graves' hyperthyroidism and ophthalmopathy (dated by TCRdb to about 2019). Describing the broader study: Peripheral blood samples were taken at the time of initial diagnosis, prior to any treatment. The paper reports TCR Vbeta CDR3 sequencing of approximately 140 peripheral blood samples: 43 ophthalmopathy, approximately 74 hyperthyroidism and around 17 progressor patients. For training and testing, the 100 or so patients in the discovery cohort were randomly divided in a 7:3 ratio. After blood sampling, hyperthyroidism patients were treated with methimazole at a starting dose of 30 mg daily, and ophthalmopathy patients were treated with high-dose intravenous methylprednisolone. The study also compared thyroid tissue and blood T-cell repertoires from several Graves' hyperthyroidism patients. To identify distinguishing TCR V-J signatures, a discovery cohort of about 95 patients was used, comprising approximately 40 with Graves' ophthalmopathy and 55 to 65 with stable Graves' hyperthyroidism. Prospective prediction of ophthalmopathy was tested in an independent validation cohort of 18 to 20 hyperthyroidism patients and around 16 patients who later progressed to ophthalmopathy.

Counted from cysteine to phenylalanine, this CDR3 has 14 amino acids. Only the CDR3 DNA stays, 42 bases, in frame from base 1. V is reduced by 5 bases and J by 1 base, leaving a spacing of 11 bases between them. Reading the germline V gene (reference sequence) gives CDR1 PRHDT and CDR2 FYEKMQ. This clonotype was seen ten or more times. No cognate antigen has been identified for it. Per-nucleotide qualities are absent, and no much larger clonotype sits a single base away. Findings and caveats that apply to the study as a whole: No statistical method was used to fix the sample size in advance, and group allocation was not hidden from the investigators. A model built on a 13 V-J signature distinguished ophthalmopathy from stable hyperthyroidism, reaching about 88% sensitivity and 81.08% specificity in cross-validation and 80%/75% in testing. In validation, progression to ophthalmopathy was predicted by the model with more than 65% sensitivity and under 85% specificity, a median of roughly 6 months before onset. Most expanded thyroid clonotypes (frequency above 0.001) were also found in blood, which suggests that blood repertoires may mirror thyroid immune responses.

The TCR beta CDR3 regions were amplified from the RNA transcripts. A first-round RT-PCR of the TCR CDR3 used the HTBI primer set with the Qiagen OneStep RT-PCR kit. The libraries were constructed in a second round of multiplex PCR and then size-selected and purified. Sequencing of the libraries was done on an Illumina HiSeq2000 using paired-end 100 bp reads. The authors processed their data as follows. SOAPnuke was used to process the raw data, with reads discarded if the reads contained adapters or uncalled bases, had a mean Phred below 15, or lacked an exact constant-primer or identifier match. High-quality paired reads were merged with COPE v1.2.5, and unique nucleotide sequences were defined as clonotypes. MiTCR v1.1 was used to align clonotypes to the IMGT TRBV, TRBD and TRBJ reference segments. The analysis was restricted to V-J combinations with a frequency above 0.0001, which together covered roughly 99% of the repertoires. A TCS score was defined as the ratio between F50 (clonal expansion) and ExV (chaos), using BLOSUM62-based TCRdist between CDR3 peptides within each V-J. Welch's t-statistics and random forest reduced 500 to 650 V-J features to 10 to 15, which were used in a naive Bayes classifier (R e1071). TCRdb trimmed the raw reads at Q25, called clones with MiXCR and kept productive beta chains. Identical CDR3 protein sequences are pooled into one entry, listed with their most common genes and DNA. What appears here as the V and J calls and clone size reflects TCRdb's work, not the paper's. This sample comprises over 400,000 distinct CDR3 sequences, under 15% of them detected only once. Over 10% of the sample is taken by the ten largest.

Moderately to severely active disease, a Clinical Activity Score of at least 3, a NOSPECS grade of at least 4, and a duration under 3 months were present in ophthalmopathy patients. Any patient with an uncontrolled infection, another autoimmune disease, pregnancy or lactation was excluded. Diagnoses relied on clinical symptoms, serum thyroxine and TRAb, thyroid ultrasound and orbital computed tomography. Ficoll-Paque density gradient centrifugation was used to isolate PBMCs from around 10 ml of fresh peripheral blood. Trizol reagent was used to extract total RNA, and RNA quality was then checked on an Agilent 2100 Bioanalyzer.

The source is a man aged 18 to 29 with Graves' ophthalmopathy. The specimen sequenced was blood. This receptor chain uses TRBV13 and TRBJ1-1, with a tentative D gene TRBD1 over 5 matching bases. The CDR3 corresponds to CASSGASWNTEAFF. The DNA reads TGTGCCAGCAGCGGGGCGAGCTGGAACACTGAAGCTTTCTTT.